This TCR beta chain was profiled in a study of T cells expressing NK-cell markers. TCRdb reanalyzed the 5' RACE reads and collapses them to one entry per CDR3 protein, without DNA. The sample has approximately 550,000 distinct CDR3 sequences, and its top ten clones hold approximately 3.6%. The CDR3 spans 15 residues. The chain has TRBV12-3 or TRBV12-4 and TRBJ2-7; without DNA, the TCRdb call of TRBD2 cannot be checked. Sample: blood T cells: a sorted CD56 or NKG2C T cell subset, CD4+ or CD8+ T cells, or bulk PBMC T cells (not recorded which). This TCR was recovered from a man aged 18 to 29 in good health. This CDR3 reads CASSWRDRGNYEQYF.